This paragraph reports one T cell receptor beta chain. The source of the sample is a study of human T cells and chemical hapten exposure. Germline V lookup: CDR1 MNHNS, CDR2 SASEGT. This CDR3 spans 13 amino acids. Trimming removed 2 bases at V and 6 bases at J, with 7 bases between. TCRdb reanalysed the RACE reads using MiXCR and keeps one entry per CDR3 protein. The table includes 95,000 or so distinct CDR3 sequences, roughly 10% detected once. Time point given: patch test 2, 6 weeks after DPC sensitization. Described treatment: therapeutic diphenylcyclopropenone sensitization with weekly scalp DPC. The sequencing here drew on whole blood, taken in connection with sensitization to the hapten diphenylcyclopropenone (DPC). This TCR derives from a woman aged 40 to 50 with alopecia areata. Some clones in this sample may be carry-over from other donors' samples. The rearrangement links TRBV6-1 to TRBJ1-4; D perhaps matches TRBD1 (5 bases). The CDR3 spells CASSELRDEKLFF. The CDR3 DNA follows: TGTGCCAGCAGTGAACTCAGGGATGAAAAACTGTTTTTT.